Described below is a single T cell receptor beta chain sequence and its context. With 60 Vbeta and 13 Jbeta primers, the PCR was carried out. Original analysis: Later, an analysis found around 77 million unique TCR beta chains, and around 10 million of these were shared. TCRdb's table, derived via immunoSEQ multiplex PCR, lists solely in-frame clones and lacks some. The V and J calls and clone size are taken from that table; D and trimming were inferred from the DNA. The table has 130,000 or so clones, 70% to 85% seen once. CDR1 and CDR2 (germline): SGHTA, FQGNSA. V was pared by 5 bases and J by 4 bases, with 3 bases of the junction left unmatched. The CDR3 contains 16 residues. The sample originates from a study of cytomegalovirus exposure and HLA in healthy donors. At sampling all donors were nominally healthy, likely with unrecorded immune exposures.

The V and J genes are TRBV7-2 and TRBJ2-2; 14 bases are shared with TRBD2. The sequence was obtained from a woman aged 40 to 49 in good health and CMV-seronegative. Sequencing was done on a sample of PBMCs. The DNA of the CDR3 is TGTGCCAGCAGCCCAGGGACTAGCGGGAGCACCGGGGAGCTGTTTTTT. This gives the protein CASSPGTSGSTGELFF.